This T cell receptor beta chain was captured in a study of memory CD4+ T cells and cytomegalovirus serostatus. As for the study in general: This sample comes from healthy Belgian adults, 9 CMV seropositive, approximately 22 seronegative. Study results and caveats: 67 of 164 known CMV-associated TCRbeta sequences appeared in CD4+ memory.

This table comes from immunoSEQ multiplex PCR, and its TCRdb copy is limited to in-frame clones, with some not included. The data contain around 50,000 clones, 78% of them seen just once; the ten biggest clones take up 0.5% to 0.7%. On this clone: Its cognate antigen is unknown.

This CDR3 comprises 16 residues. From germline, CDR1 is SGHVS and CDR2 FQNEAQ. V gave up 6 bases and J gave up 2 bases; unmatched junction bases: 11. Single viable CD3+CD4+CD8-CD45RO+ cells were sorted as the memory CD4+ T cells. Donors' CMV status reflects serum IgG against pp150, pp28, p38, p52. Total CD4+ T cells were enriched by CD4 positive selection. The source is an adult in good health and CMV-seronegative. The specimen sequenced was memory CD4+ T cells from blood. V is TRBV7-8 and J is TRBJ2-3, with 7 nucleotides matching TRBD2. The CDR3: CASRFLSGIITDTQYF. The CDR3 DNA is TGTGCCAGCAGATTCCTCAGCGGGATTATCACAGATACGCAGTATTTT.